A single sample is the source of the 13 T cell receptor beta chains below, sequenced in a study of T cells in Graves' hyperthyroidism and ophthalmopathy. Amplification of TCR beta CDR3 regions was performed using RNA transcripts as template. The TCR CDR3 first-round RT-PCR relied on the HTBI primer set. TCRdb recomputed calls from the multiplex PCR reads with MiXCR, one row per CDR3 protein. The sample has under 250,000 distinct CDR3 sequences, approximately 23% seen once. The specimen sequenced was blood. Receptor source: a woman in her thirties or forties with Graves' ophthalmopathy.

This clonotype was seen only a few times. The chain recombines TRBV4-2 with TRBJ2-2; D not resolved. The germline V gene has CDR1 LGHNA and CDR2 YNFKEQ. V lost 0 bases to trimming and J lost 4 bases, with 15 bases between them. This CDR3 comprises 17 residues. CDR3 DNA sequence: TGTGCCAGCAGCCAAGATGACCCTAGGCGTAGCACCGGGGAGCTGTTTTTT. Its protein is CASSQDDPRRSTGELFF.

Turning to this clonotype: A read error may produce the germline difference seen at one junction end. CDR3 sequence: CAGRPAGTYEQYF. CDR3 bases: TGTGCCGGCAGGCCGGCAGGGACCTACGAGCAGTACTTC. The chain recombines TRBV6-2 or TRBV6-3 with TRBJ2-7, with D perhaps TRBD1 (5 bases). There are 13 residues in the CDR3. CDR1 and CDR2 from the germline V gene are MNHEY and SVGEGT.

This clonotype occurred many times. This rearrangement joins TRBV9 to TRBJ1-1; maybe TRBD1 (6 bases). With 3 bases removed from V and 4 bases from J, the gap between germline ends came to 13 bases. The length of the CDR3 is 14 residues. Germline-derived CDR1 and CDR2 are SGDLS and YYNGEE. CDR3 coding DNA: TGTGCCAGCAGCGCGGTGCAGGGGCCCACTGAAGCTTTCTTT. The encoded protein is CASSAVQGPTEAFF.

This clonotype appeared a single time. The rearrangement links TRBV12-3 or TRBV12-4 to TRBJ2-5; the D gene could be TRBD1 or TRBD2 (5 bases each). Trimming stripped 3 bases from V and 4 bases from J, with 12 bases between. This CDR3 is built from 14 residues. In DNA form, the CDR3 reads TGTGCCAGCAGTTTCGGGGACCGGGCAGAGACCCAGTACTTC. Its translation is CASSFGDRAETQYF.

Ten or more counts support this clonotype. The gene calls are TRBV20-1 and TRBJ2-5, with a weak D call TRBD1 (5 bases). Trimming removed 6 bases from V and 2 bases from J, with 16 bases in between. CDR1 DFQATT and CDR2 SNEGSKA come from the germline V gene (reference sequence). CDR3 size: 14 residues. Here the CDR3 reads CSAPAGHLQETQYF. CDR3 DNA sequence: TGCAGTGCGCCAGCTGGACACCTACAAGAGACCCAGTACTTC.

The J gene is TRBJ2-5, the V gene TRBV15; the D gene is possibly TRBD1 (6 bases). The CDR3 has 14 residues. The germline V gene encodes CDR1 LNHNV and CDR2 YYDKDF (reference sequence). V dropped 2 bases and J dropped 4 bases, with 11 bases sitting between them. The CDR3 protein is CATSRRTDRETQYF. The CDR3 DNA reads TGTGCCACCAGCAGAAGGACAGATCGAGAGACCCAGTACTTC.

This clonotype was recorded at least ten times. The CDR3, as DNA: TGTGCCAGTAGTAGAAGACAGGCTGAGGCTGAAGCTTTCTTT. This translates into CASSRRQAEAEAFF. The rearrangement joins TRBV19 to TRBJ1-1; a possible D gene is TRBD1 (6 bases). This CDR3 has 14 amino acids. Trimming left V 4 bases short and J 6 bases short, with 15 bases between. Germline values: CDR1 LNHDA, CDR2 SQIVND (reference sequence).

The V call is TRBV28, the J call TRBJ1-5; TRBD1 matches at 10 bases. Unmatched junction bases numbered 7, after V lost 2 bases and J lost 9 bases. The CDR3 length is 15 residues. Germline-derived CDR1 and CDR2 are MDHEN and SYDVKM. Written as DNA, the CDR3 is TGTGCCAGCAGTTTAGGGACAGGGGAAGCCAGGCCCCAGCATTTT. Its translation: CASSLGTGEARPQHF.

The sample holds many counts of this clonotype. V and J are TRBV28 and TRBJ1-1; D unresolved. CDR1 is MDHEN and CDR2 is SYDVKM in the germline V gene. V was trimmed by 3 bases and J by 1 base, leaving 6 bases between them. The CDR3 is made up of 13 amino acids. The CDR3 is CASSFGPNTEAFF. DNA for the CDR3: TGTGCCAGCAGTTTCGGGCCGAACACTGAAGCTTTCTTT.

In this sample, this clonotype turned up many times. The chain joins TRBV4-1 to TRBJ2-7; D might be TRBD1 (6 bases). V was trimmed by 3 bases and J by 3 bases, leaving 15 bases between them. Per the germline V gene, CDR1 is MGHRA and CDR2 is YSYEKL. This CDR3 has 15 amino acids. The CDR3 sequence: CASSQNRDTFYEQYF. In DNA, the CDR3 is TGCGCCAGCAGCCAGAACCGGGACACCTTCTACGAGCAGTACTTC.

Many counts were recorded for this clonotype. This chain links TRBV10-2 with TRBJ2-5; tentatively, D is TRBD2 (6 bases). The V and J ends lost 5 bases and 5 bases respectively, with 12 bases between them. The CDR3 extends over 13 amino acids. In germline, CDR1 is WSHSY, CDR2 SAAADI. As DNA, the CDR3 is TGCGCCAGCAGTACGGGACTGGTTGAGACCCAGTACTTC. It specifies CASSTGLVETQYF.

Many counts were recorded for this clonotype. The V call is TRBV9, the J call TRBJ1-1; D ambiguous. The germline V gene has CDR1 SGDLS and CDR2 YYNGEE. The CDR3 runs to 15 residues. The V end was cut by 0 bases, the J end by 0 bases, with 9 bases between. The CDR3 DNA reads TGTGCCAGCAGCGTAGAGGACGGGTTGAACACTGAAGCTTTCTTT. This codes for CASSVEDGLNTEAFF. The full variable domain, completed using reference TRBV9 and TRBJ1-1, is DSGVTQTPKHLITATGQRVTLRCSPRSGDLSVYWYQQSLDQGLQFLIQYYNGEERAKGNILERFSAQQFPDLHSELNLSSLELGDSALYFCASSVEDGLNTEAFFGQGTRLTVV.

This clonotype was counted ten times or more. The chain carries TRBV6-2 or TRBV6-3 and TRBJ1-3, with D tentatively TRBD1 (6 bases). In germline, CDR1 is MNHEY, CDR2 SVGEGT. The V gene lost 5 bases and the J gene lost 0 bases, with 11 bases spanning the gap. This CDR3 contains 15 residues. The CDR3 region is CASSRDRNSGNTIYF. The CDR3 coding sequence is TGTGCCAGCAGTCGCGACAGGAACTCTGGAAACACCATATATTTT.